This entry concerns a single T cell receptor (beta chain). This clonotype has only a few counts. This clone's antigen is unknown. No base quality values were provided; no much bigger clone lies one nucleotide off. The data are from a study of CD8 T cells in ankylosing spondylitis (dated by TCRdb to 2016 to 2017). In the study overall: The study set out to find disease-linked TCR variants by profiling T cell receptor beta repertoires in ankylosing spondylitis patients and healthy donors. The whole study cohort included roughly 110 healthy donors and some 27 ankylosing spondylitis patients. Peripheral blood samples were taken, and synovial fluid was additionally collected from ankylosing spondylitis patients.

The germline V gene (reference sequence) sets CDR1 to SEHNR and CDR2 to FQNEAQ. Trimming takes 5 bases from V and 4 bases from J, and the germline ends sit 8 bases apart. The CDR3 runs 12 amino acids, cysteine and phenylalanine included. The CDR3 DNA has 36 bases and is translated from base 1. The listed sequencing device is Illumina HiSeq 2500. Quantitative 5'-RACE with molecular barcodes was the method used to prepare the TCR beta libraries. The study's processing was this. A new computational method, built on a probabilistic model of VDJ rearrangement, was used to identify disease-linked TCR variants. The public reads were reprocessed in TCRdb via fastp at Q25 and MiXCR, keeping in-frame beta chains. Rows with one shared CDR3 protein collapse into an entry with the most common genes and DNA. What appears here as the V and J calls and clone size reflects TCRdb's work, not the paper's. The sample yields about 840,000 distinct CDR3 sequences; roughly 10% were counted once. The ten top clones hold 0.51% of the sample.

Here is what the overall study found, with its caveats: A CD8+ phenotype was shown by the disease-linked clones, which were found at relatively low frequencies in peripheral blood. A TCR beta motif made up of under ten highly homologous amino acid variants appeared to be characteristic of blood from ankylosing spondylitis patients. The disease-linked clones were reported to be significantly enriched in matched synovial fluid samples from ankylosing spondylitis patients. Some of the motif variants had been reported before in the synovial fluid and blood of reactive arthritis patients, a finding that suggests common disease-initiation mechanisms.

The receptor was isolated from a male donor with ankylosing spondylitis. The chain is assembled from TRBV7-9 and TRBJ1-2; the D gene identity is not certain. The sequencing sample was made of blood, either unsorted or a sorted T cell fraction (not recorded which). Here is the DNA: TGTGCCAGCAGCCCCTTGGTCTATGGCTACACCTTC. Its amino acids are CASSPLVYGYTF.